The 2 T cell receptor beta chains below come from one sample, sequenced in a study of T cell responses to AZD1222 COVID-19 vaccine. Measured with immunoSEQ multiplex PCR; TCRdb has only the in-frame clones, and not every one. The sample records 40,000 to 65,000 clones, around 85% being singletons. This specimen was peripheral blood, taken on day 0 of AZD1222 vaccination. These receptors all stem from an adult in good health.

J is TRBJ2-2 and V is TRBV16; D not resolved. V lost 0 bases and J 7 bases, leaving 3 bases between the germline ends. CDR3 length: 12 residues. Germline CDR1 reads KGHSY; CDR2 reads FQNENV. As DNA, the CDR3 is TGTGCCAGCAGCCAATCTATCGGGGAGCTGTTTTTT. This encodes CASSQSIGELFF.

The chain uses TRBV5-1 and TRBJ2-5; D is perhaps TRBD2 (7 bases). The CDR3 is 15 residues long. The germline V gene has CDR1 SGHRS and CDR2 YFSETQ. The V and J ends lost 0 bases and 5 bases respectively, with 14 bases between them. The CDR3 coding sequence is TGCGCCAGCAGCTTGGTCGGGGGGCGAGTGGAGACCCAGTACTTC. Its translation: CASSLVGGRVETQYF.